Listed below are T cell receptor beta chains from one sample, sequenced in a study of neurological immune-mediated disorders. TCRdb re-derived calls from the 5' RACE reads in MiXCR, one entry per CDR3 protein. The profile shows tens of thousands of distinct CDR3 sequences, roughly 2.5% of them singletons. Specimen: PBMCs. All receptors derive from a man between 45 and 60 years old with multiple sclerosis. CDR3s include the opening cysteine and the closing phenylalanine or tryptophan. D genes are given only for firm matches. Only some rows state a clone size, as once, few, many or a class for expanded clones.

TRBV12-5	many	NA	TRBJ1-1	TGTGCTAGTGGTTTAGAGGCAGAGCTAAGTGAAGCTTTCTTT	CASGLEAELSEAFF
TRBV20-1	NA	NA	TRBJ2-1	TGCAGTGCTGGAATAGTAAATGAGCAGTTCTTC	CSAGIVNEQFF
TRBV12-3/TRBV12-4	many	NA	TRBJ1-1	TGTGCCAGCAGTTTCTCGGTGAACACTGAAGCTTTCTTT	CASSFSVNTEAFF
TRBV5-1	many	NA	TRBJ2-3	TGCGCCAGCAGCTTGGCCAACCAGGTCACAGATACGCAGTATTTT	CASSLANQVTDTQYF
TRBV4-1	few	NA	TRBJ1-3	TGCGCCAGCAGCCAGATCTTGTCAGATAGAAACACCATATATTTT	CASSQILSDRNTIYF
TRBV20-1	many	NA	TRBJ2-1	TGCAGTGCTAGGGGTAGGACTAAGCAGTTCTTC	CSARGRTKQFF
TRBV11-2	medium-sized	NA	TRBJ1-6	TGTGCCAGCAGCTTATTATCTTGGACACCCCTCCACTTT	CASSLLSWTPLHF
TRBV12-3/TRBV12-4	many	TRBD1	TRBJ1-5	TGTGCCAGCAGTTTAGTCAGGGGGCTTCATCAGCCCCAGCATTTT	CASSLVRGLHQPQHF
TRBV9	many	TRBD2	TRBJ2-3	TGTGCCAGCAGCGTAGCCGGGGGGGCCTGGACGCAGTATTTT	CASSVAGGAWTQYF
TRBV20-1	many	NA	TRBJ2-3	TGCAGTGCTCCGTACTCATCACAAGGAGATACGCAGTATTTT	CSAPYSSQGDTQYF
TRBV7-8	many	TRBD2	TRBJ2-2	TGTGCCAGCAGCTCCCCCGGGACTAGTTACACCGGGGAGCTGTTTTTT	CASSSPGTSYTGELFF
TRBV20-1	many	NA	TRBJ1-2	TGCTCGGGGGGGGCAGCTAACTATGGCTACACCTTC	CSGGAANYGYTF
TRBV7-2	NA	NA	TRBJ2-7	TGTGCCAGCAGCTTTGCGGGGCAGGGAGAGCAGTACTTC	CASSFAGQGEQYF
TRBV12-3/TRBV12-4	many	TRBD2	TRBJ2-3	TGTGCCAGCAGTTACGGGACTAGCAAAGATACGCAGTATTTT	CASSYGTSKDTQYF
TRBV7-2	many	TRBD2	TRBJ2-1	TGTGCCAGCAGCTCCCGAGGGCTAGCGGGGTCCAATGAGCAGTTCTTC	CASSSRGLAGSNEQFF
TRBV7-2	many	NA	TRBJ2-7	TGTGCCAGCAGCTTTTCTGCCCGGGAGCAGTACTTC	CASSFSAREQYF
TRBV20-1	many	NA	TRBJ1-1	TGCAGTGCTAGCCCTCTCGCTGGGGGGCTTCCCACTGAAGCTTTCTTT	CSASPLAGGLPTEAFF
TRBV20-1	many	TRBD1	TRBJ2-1	TGCAGTGCTAGAATTGCAGGGGGCGCCGAGCAGTTCTTC	CSARIAGGAEQFF
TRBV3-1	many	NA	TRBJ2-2	TGTGCCAGCAGCCATGGAGGCAGGGGGAACACCGGGGAGCTGTTTTTT	CASSHGGRGNTGELFF
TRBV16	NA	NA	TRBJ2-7	TGTGCCAACAGCCAATCGACAGTCTCCGAGCAGTACTTC	CANSQSTVSEQYF
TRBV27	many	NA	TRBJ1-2	TGTGCCAGCAGTTTAGTTACAGGACGTGGGGGCTACACCTTC	CASSLVTGRGGYTF
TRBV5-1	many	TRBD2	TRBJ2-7	TGCGCCAGCAGCTTAGGACTAGCGGGGGCCGCCGAGCAGTACTTC	CASSLGLAGAAEQYF
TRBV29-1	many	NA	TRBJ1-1	TGCAGCGTTGAAGATCTTGTGGCGCGGCAAACGTGGACTGAAGCTTTCTTT	CSVEDLVARQTWTEAFF
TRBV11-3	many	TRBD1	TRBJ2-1	TGTGCCAGCAGCAAAAACAGGGGGCGCGTGAATGAGCAGTTCTTC	CASSKNRGRVNEQFF
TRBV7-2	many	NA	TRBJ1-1	TGTGCCAGCAGCCTAAGTTGGGGTGGCACTGAAGCTTTCTTT	CASSLSWGGTEAFF
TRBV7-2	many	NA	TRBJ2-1	TGTGCCAGCAGCCCGGTGGGGCAGCAGTTCTTC	CASSPVGQQFF
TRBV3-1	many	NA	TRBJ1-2	TGTGCCAGCAGCCAAGGGACAGTCCTAAACTATGGCTACACCTTC	CASSQGTVLNYGYTF
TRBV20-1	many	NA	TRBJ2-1	TGCAGTGCTAGAGATCAAACGGACTCCAATGAGCAGTTCTTC	CSARDQTDSNEQFF
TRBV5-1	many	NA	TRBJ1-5	TGCGCCAGCAGCTTGGGGTGGGATGTGAATCAGCCCCAGCATTTT	CASSLGWDVNQPQHF
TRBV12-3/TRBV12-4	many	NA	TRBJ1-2	TGTGCCAGCAGTTTCAAATCGGCGGTTAACTATGGCTACACCTTC	CASSFKSAVNYGYTF
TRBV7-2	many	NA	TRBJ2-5	TGTGCCAGCAGCTTTGAATCAGCTGGGGCCCAGTACTTC	CASSFESAGAQYF
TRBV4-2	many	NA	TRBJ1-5	TGTGCCAGCAGCCAAGAATGGGGAGGACAGCCCCAGAATTTT	CASSQEWGGQPQNF
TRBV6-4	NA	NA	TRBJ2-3	TGTGCCAGCAGTGAGGGGGATACGCAGTATTTT	CASSEGDTQYF
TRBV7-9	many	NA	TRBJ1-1	TGTGCCAGCAGCTCCTCCAAGTCGACAGAGAACACTGAAGCTTTCTTT	CASSSSKSTENTEAFF
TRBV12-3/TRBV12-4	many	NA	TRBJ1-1	TGTGCCAGCAGCCCGAGGTTAATAGCTGAAGCTTTCTTT	CASSPRLIAEAFF